This T cell receptor (beta chain) was captured in a study of blood T cell repertoires in COVID-19. At the level of the study: Material from acute and convalescent COVID-19 was sourced from the United States, Italy and Spain. PBMCs, B-cell-depleted T cells, or T cells provided the cDNA or gDNA that made up the material.

The V segment lost 4 bases and the J segment 0 bases; nucleotides outside the gene matches: 10. Germline V gene sequence: CDR1 SGDLS, CDR2 YYNGEE. This CDR3 contains 17 residues. Enrolment of Seattle patients took place during active infection, and they were followed longitudinally. As processed by the authors: The assay estimated nucleated cells by amplifying reference gene primers. Sequenced by immunoSEQ multiplex PCR; TCRdb stores in-frame clones only, minus some. D and trimming were read from the DNA, whereas the V and J calls and clone size are those reported in that table. The sample yields a few hundred thousand clones, roughly 90% seen once.

The sequence derives from a woman aged 25 to 45 with COVID-19, enrolled during active disease. Material for sequencing was peripheral blood. The chain employs TRBV9 and TRBJ2-1; 7 nucleotides align to TRBD2. The CDR3, as DNA: TGTGCCAGCAGCCGCAAACTAGCGCAGAGCTCCTACAATGAGCAGTTCTTC. This codes for CASSRKLAQSSYNEQFF.